The 26 T cell receptor beta chains below were found in one sample sequenced in a study of cytomegalovirus exposure and HLA in healthy donors. This PCR relied on a set of 60 Vbeta primers and 13 Jbeta primers. Data came from immunoSEQ multiplex PCR; TCRdb stores just in-frame clones and leaves some out. The sample consists of some 160,000 clones, roughly 78% of them appearing once. The source material was PBMCs. These receptors all stem from a woman aged 40 to 55 in good health and CMV-seronegative.

The genes are TRBV6-5 and TRBJ2-7; 7 bases match TRBD2. The CDR3 spans 15 residues. V trimming: 2 bases; J trimming: 2 bases; junction bases outside the gene matches: 6. Germline V gives CDR1 MNHEY, CDR2 SVGAGI. This CDR3 reads CASSYAGLTTYEQYF. CDR3 bases: TGTGCCAGCAGTTACGCGGGACTAACTACCTACGAGCAGTACTTC.

This clone was seen only a few times. This chain connects TRBV19 to TRBJ1-2; maybe TRBD1 (6 bases). Trimming stripped 3 bases from V and 8 bases from J, with 10 bases between. The CDR3 has 12 residues. Germline V gene sequence: CDR1 LNHDA, CDR2 SQIVND (reference sequence). CDR3 sequence reads: CASSIQGFGYTF. CDR3 nucleotide sequence: TGTGCCAGTAGTATCCAGGGGTTCGGCTACACCTTC.

This clone turned up a few times. The chain links TRBV4-2 to TRBJ1-2; possible D gene TRBD1, 6 bases. V was cut by 1 base and J by 3 bases, with 9 bases left in between. The germline CDR1 and CDR2 sequences are LGHNA and YNFKEQ. The CDR3 extends over 14 amino acids. The CDR3 reads CASSQGPGDYGYTF. CDR3 nucleotide sequence: TGTGCCAGCAGCCAAGGGCCAGGGGACTATGGCTACACCTTC.

About this clone itself: Its ends do not fully match the called genes, so a read error is possible. This chain connects TRBV7-9 to TRBJ1-6, with D tentatively TRBD1 (6 bases). Per the germline V gene, CDR1 is SEHNR and CDR2 is FQNEAQ (reference sequence). CDR3 length: 15 amino acids. The CDR3 sequence is CSSSLDRIYNSPLHF. The CDR3 nucleotides read TGTTCCAGCAGCTTAGACAGGATCTATAATTCACCCCTCCACTTT.

A remark on this clone: Germline is not matched at one junction end, which may reflect a read error. This chain connects TRBV5-8 to TRBJ1-2, with TRBD1 matching over 7 bases. Germline CDR1 is SGHTS and CDR2 is YDEGEE. The CDR3 runs to 16 residues. The CDR3 here is CASSPTQAGGIYGYPF. DNA of the CDR3: TGTGCCAGCAGCCCAACCCAGGCAGGGGGGATCTATGGCTACCCCTTC.

This clone showed up just once. The V call is TRBV29-1, the J call TRBJ2-3; 8 bases are shared with TRBD2. J lost 4 bases, V lost 4 bases, and 4 bases had no gene match. This CDR3 is built from 13 residues. The germline CDR1 and CDR2 sequences are SQVTM and ANQGSEA. The CDR3 DNA reads TGCAGCGTTGTAAGCGGGGGCGCAGATACGCAGTATTTT. Its translation is CSVVSGGADTQYF.

This clone was seen a single time. V and J are TRBV6-6 and TRBJ1-4; no definite D call. V was clipped by 2 bases and J by 5 bases, with 12 bases between them. The CDR3 runs 15 residues. In germline, CDR1 is MNHNY, CDR2 SVGAGI (reference sequence). The CDR3 region has the DNA TGTGCCAGCAGTTACGATCCTCGGGGAAATGAAAAACTGTTTTTT. It is translated as CASSYDPRGNEKLFF.

This chain links TRBV30 with TRBJ2-4, with a tentative D call TRBD2 (5 bases). Germline-derived CDR1 and CDR2 are GTSNPN and SVGIG (reference sequence). V was shortened by 7 bases and J by 1 base, with 14 bases between the two germline ends. This CDR3 spans 14 amino acids. The CDR3 nucleotides are TGTGCCTCCCGGGATCTCAATGCCAAAAACATTCAGTACTTC. Translated: CASRDLNAKNIQYF.

The V gene is TRBV19, the J gene TRBJ2-7; D may be TRBD2 (5 bases). The CDR3 totals 14 residues. Trimming stripped 1 base from V and 5 bases from J, with 12 bases between. Germline assignment: CDR1 LNHDA and CDR2 SQIVND (reference sequence). The CDR3: CASSIGEGPDEQYF. The CDR3 DNA follows: TGTGCCAGTAGTATAGGCGAGGGTCCGGACGAGCAGTACTTC. The complete variable domain, with remaining parts taken from reference TRBV19 and TRBJ2-7, reads DGGITQSPKYLFRKEGQNVTLSCEQNLNHDAMYWYRQDPGQGLRLIYYSQIVNDFQKGDIAEGYSVSREKKESFPLTVTSAQKNPTAFYLCASSIGEGPDEQYFGPGTRLTVT.

The rearrangement joins TRBV30 to TRBJ1-5; perhaps TRBD1 as D (5 bases). There are 11 residues in the CDR3. The V and J ends lost 4 bases and 9 bases respectively, with 10 bases between them. The V gene's germline CDR1 is GTSNPN and CDR2 SVGIG (reference sequence). The CDR3 nucleotides are TGTGCCTGGAATAGCGGGGGGCCCCAGCATTTT. This sequence encodes CAWNSGGPQHF.

This chain joins TRBV4-3 and TRBJ2-4; TRBD1 is a possible D gene (6 bases). CDR3 length equals 14 residues. The germline V and J ends were trimmed by 1 base and 6 bases, with 10 bases remaining between them. The germline V gene encodes CDR1 LGHNA and CDR2 YSLEER. In DNA, the CDR3 is TGCGCCAGCAGCCAAGTTCTCAGGGGAAACATTCAGTACTTC. Protein: CASSQVLRGNIQYF.

V and J are TRBV19 and TRBJ1-1; TRBD1 agrees at 8 bases. CDR3 length equals 14 residues. Germline V gives CDR1 LNHDA, CDR2 SQIVND (reference sequence). V shed 3 bases and J 3 bases; nucleotides not matched to a gene: 3. The CDR3 sequence: CASSIRGPDTEAFF. The CDR3 DNA sequence: TGTGCCAGTAGTATCAGGGGGCCGGACACTGAAGCTTTCTTT.

The V call is TRBV28, the J call TRBJ2-5; 7 bases fit TRBD1. The CDR3 has 16 residues. J lost 4 bases, V lost 5 bases, and 13 bases had no gene match. The germline V gene encodes CDR1 MDHEN and CDR2 SYDVKM. CDR3 sequence (DNA): TGTGCCAGCAGTCTCATCAGGGGGTCGAAGGGAGAGACCCAGTACTTC. This sequence encodes CASSLIRGSKGETQYF.

This CDR3 is CASSYQGGTEAFF. The CDR3, as DNA: TGTGCCAGCAGTTATCAGGGCGGTACTGAAGCTTTCTTT. This rearrangement joins TRBV27 to TRBJ1-1; D possibly corresponds to TRBD1 (5 bases). Per germline, CDR1 MNHEY and CDR2 SMNVEV (reference sequence). V lost 4 bases and J 5 bases, leaving 11 bases between the germline ends. This CDR3 contains 13 residues.

The chain is built from TRBV6-5 and TRBJ1-5; D perhaps matches TRBD1 (5 bases). The CDR3 loop spans 14 amino acids. V lost 2 bases to trimming and J lost 10 bases, with 15 bases between them. Looked up from germline, CDR1 is MNHEY and CDR2 is SVGAGI. The CDR3 loop is CASSYGGREAPQHF. CDR3 DNA sequence: TGTGCCAGCAGTTACGGTGGCAGGGAAGCCCCCCAGCATTTT.

The rearrangement uses TRBV5-1 and TRBJ1-2; 7 bases map to TRBD1. Per germline, CDR1 SGHRS and CDR2 YFSETQ. This CDR3 has 14 amino acids. V was clipped by 1 base and J by 8 bases; unmatched bases: 8. The CDR3 protein is CASSLTLTGEGYTF. CDR3 coding DNA: TGCGCCAGCAGCTTGACCCTAACAGGGGAAGGCTACACCTTC.

V usage is TRBV19 and J usage is TRBJ2-3; 12 bases map to TRBD2. Per germline, CDR1 LNHDA and CDR2 SQIVND (reference sequence). The V segment lost 5 bases and the J segment 5 bases; nucleotides outside the gene matches: 5. This CDR3 is 15 amino acids long. This CDR3 is CASSFPGLAGDTQYF. CDR3 DNA sequence: TGTGCCAGTAGTTTTCCGGGACTAGCGGGAGATACGCAGTATTTT.

The J gene is TRBJ2-2, the V gene TRBV5-1; 15 bases map to TRBD2. Losses at the gene ends were 4 bases for V and 6 bases for J; bases not matched to a gene: 7. The CDR3 loop spans 17 amino acids. CDR1 is SGHRS, CDR2 YFSETQ, per germline. The CDR3 region is CASSIGLAGGPPGELFF. CDR3 bases: TGCGCCAGCAGCATCGGACTAGCGGGAGGGCCCCCCGGGGAGCTGTTTTTT.

The gene calls are TRBV18 and TRBJ2-3, with 9 bases fitting TRBD1. The CDR3 contains 16 residues. The germline CDR1 and CDR2 sequences are KGHSH and LQKENI. V was clipped by 1 base and J by 3 bases; unmatched bases: 5. The CDR3 DNA is TGTGCCAGCTCACCACTTGACAGGGGGAGGACAGATACGCAGTATTTT. Protein: CASSPLDRGRTDTQYF.

The rearrangement uses TRBV28 and TRBJ1-1; D is undetermined. The germline gives CDR1 MDHEN, CDR2 SYDVKM. CDR3 size: 15 residues. V was cut by 6 bases and J by 2 bases, with 16 bases left in between. CDR3 sequence reads: CASRLSGSANTEAFF. The CDR3 DNA reads TGTGCCAGCAGGCTGTCGGGGTCAGCCAACACTGAAGCTTTCTTT.

The rearrangement links TRBV11-2 to TRBJ1-2; a possible D gene is TRBD1 (5 bases). Germline lookup yields CDR1 SGHAT and CDR2 FQNNGV. Trimming took 1 base from V and 7 from J, leaving 10 bases between them. This CDR3 region has 13 residues. The CDR3 region has the DNA TGTGCCAGCAGCTTAGTGGCAGGGTGTGGCTACACCTTC. It yields the protein CASSLVAGCGYTF.

V gene TRBV4-1 combines with J gene TRBJ2-5, with D possibly being TRBD1 (6 bases). The last part of the DNA fits TRBJ2-7 better; the J call may be wrong. In germline, CDR1 is MGHRA, CDR2 YSYEKL. This CDR3 spans 15 amino acids. Here the CDR3 reads CASSQGHRSSYEQYF. DNA of the CDR3: TGCGCCAGCAGCCAGGGACACAGGAGCTCCTACGAGCAGTACTTC.

This chain links TRBV6-1 with TRBJ2-7; a possible D gene is TRBD2 (6 bases). Germline loops: CDR1 MNHNS, CDR2 SASEGT. The CDR3 covers 14 residues. V lost 7 bases, J lost 7 bases, and 20 bases lay in between. The CDR3 sequence: CASTPVGGRGEQYF. The CDR3 nucleotides read TGTGCCAGCACCCCGGTCGGGGGTCGGGGGGAGCAGTACTTC.

The gene calls are TRBV5-1 and TRBJ1-1, with a weak D call TRBD1 (5 bases). V lost 4 bases and J lost 6, with 13 bases in between. Germline-derived CDR1 and CDR2 are SGHRS and YFSETQ. This CDR3 spans 13 amino acids. CDR3 loop: CASSARGYSEAFF. DNA for the CDR3: TGCGCCAGCAGCGCGCGGGGGTACTCTGAAGCTTTCTTT.

The CDR3 region has the DNA TGTGCCAGCAGCCTTGCCGGGACAGGGTACGGCTACACCTTC. This codes for CASSLAGTGYGYTF. The chain uses TRBV11-2 and TRBJ1-2, with 9 bases lining up with TRBD1. Germline assignment: CDR1 SGHAT and CDR2 FQNNGV. V dropped 5 bases and J dropped 8; count of bases not matched to a gene: 9. The CDR3 is 14 residues long.

V usage is TRBV18 and J usage is TRBJ1-3; 10 bases map to TRBD1. This CDR3 is 15 amino acids long. Germline V CDR1 and CDR2: KGHSH, LQKENI. After removal of 2 bases from V and 2 bases from J, the junction contained 0 bases not matched to a gene. The CDR3 DNA follows: TGTGCCAGCTCACCAGGGACAGGGGCTGGAAACACCATATATTTT. It translates to CASSPGTGAGNTIYF.